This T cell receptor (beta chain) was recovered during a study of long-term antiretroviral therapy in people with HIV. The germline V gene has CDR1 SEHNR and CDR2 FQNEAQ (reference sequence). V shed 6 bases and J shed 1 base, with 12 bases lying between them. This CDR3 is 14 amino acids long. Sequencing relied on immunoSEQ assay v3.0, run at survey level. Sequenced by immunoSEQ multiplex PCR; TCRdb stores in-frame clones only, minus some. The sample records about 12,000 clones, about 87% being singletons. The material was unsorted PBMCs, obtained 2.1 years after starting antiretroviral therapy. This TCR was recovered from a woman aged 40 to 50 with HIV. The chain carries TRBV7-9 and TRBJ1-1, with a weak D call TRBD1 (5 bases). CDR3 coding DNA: TGTGCCAGCAGTCTAGGGACGGCGAACACTGAAGCTTTCTTT. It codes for CASSLGTANTEAFF.